A single T cell receptor (beta chain) is shown here with its context. Its antigen is still unknown. This specimen comes from a study of cytomegalovirus exposure and HLA in healthy donors. General study findings and limits: Most TCR sequences were uncommon, yet certain public TCRs appeared in many donors.

A multiplex PCR was run with 60 Vbeta primers and 13 Jbeta primers. Generated by immunoSEQ multiplex PCR, the TCRdb table keeps only in-frame clones and is missing some. The sample yields roughly 110,000 clones, roughly 80% seen once. This CDR3 is 18 amino acids long. Germline assignment: CDR1 SGHVS and CDR2 FNYEAQ. Trimming stripped 5 bases from V and 0 bases from J, with 23 bases between. Sequenced input: PBMCs. This sequence was found in a female donor in good health and CMV-seronegative. The rearrangement links TRBV7-6 to TRBJ2-7, with D unresolved. CDR3 nucleotides: TGTGCCAGCAGCCCGAGAGGAATGGTAGGCCCGAGCTCCTACGAGCAGTACTTC. Amino acids: CASSPRGMVGPSSYEQYF. The variable domain in full, with the rest retrieved from reference TRBV7-6 and TRBJ2-7, is GAGVSQSPRYKVTKRGQDVALRCDPISGHVSLYWYRQALGQGPEFLTYFNYEAQQDKSGLPNDRFSAERPEGSISTLTIQRTEQRDSAMYRCASSPRGMVGPSSYEQYFGPGTRLTVT.